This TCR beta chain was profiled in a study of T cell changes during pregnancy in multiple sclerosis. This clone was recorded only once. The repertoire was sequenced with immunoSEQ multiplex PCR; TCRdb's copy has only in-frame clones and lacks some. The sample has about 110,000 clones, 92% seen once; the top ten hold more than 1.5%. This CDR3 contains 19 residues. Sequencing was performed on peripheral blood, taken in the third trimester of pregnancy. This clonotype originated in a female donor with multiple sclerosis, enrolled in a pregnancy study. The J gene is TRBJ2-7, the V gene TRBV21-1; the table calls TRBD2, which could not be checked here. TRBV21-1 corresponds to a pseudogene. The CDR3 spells CASSRSPLLAGVGSYEQYF. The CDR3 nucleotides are TGTGCCAGCAGCAGATCACCTTTACTAGCGGGAGTTGGGTCCTACGAGCAGTACTTC.